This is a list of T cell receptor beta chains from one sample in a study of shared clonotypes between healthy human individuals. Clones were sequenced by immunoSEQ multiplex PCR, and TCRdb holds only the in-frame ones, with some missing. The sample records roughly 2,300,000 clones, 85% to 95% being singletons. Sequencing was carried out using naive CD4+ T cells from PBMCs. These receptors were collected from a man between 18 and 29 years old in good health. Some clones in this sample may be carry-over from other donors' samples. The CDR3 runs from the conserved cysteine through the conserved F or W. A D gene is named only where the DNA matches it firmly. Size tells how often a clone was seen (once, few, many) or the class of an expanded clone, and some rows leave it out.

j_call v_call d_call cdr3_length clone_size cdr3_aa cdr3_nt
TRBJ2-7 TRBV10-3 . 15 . CAISEFGTSNYEQYF TGTGCCATCAGTGAGTTTGGGACATCCAACTACGAGCAGTACTTC
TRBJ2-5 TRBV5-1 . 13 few CASSFSGEETQYF TGCGCCAGCAGCTTTTCTGGGGAGGAGACCCAGTACTTC
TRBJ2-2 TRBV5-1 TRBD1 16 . CASSSATGGRTGELFF TGCGCCAGCAGCTCTGCGACAGGGGGCAGGACCGGGGAGCTGTTTTTT
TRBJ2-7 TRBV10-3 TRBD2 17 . CAISSHPDLAGDYEQYF TGTGCCATCAGTTCGCATCCAGACCTAGCGGGAGACTACGAGCAGTACTTC
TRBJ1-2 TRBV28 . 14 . CASSLSSGGGGYTF TGTGCCAGCAGTTTATCCTCAGGCGGGGGCGGCTACACCTTC
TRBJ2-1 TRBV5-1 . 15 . CASSLGLVLRDEQFF TGCGCCAGCAGCTTGGGACTGGTCCTGCGGGATGAGCAGTTCTTC
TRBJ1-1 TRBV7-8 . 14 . CASSLVGQTTEAFF TGTGCCAGCAGCTTAGTGGGTCAGACCACTGAAGCTTTCTTT
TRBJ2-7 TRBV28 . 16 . CASSLTLQGTAYEQYF TGTGCCAGCTCCCTCACATTACAGGGTACAGCGTACGAGCAGTACTTC
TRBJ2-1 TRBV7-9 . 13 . CASSLELYNEQFF TGTGCCAGCAGCTTAGAACTCTACAATGAGCAGTTCTTC
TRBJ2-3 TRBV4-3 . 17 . CASSQDRRGVGTDTQYF TGCGCCAGCAGCCAAGATCGAAGGGGGGTTGGGACAGATACGCAGTATTTT
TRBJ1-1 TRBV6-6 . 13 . CASSSGTGAEAFF TGTGCCAGCAGTTCTGGGACTGGGGCTGAAGCTTTCTTT
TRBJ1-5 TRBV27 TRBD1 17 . CASSLFGGQGRNQPQHF TGTGCCAGCAGTTTATTCGGGGGACAGGGTAGGAATCAGCCCCAGCATTTT
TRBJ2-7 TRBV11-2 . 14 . CASSINPGSYEQYF TGTGCCAGCAGCATTAACCCAGGTTCCTACGAGCAGTACTTC
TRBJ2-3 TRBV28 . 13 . CASIRDSTDTQYF TGTGCCAGCATCCGGGATAGCACAGATACGCAGTATTTT
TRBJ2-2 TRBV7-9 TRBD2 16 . CASSPGAGEGTGELFF TGTGCCAGCAGCCCTGGAGCGGGAGAGGGGACCGGGGAGCTGTTTTTT
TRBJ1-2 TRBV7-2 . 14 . CASSLFSGVGGYTF TGTGCCAGCAGCTTATTCTCAGGGGTCGGTGGCTACACCTTC
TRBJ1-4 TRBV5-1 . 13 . CASTREGWEKLFF TGCGCCAGCACAAGGGAGGGATGGGAAAAACTGTTTTTT
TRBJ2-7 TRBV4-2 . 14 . CASSQREQGYEQYF TGTGCCAGCAGCCAACGAGAACAGGGCTACGAGCAGTACTTC
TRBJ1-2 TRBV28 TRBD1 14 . CASSSTQGRYGYTF TGTGCCAGCAGTTCAACACAGGGGAGGTATGGCTACACCTTC
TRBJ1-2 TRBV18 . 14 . CASSPPVSNYGYTF TGTGCCAGCTCACCACCGGTATCTAACTATGGCTACACCTTC
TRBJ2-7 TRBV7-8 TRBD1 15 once CASSFGTGGSYEQYF TGTGCCAGCAGCTTCGGGACAGGGGGATCCTACGAGCAGTACTTC
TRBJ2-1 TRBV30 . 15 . CAWSLVGGSYNEQFF TGTGCCTGGAGTTTGGTGGGAGGCTCCTACAATGAGCAGTTCTTC
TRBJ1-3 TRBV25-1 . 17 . CASSESTGRESGNTIYF TGTGCCAGCAGTGAGTCGACAGGTAGAGAATCTGGAAACACCATATATTTT
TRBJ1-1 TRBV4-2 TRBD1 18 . CASSRRGQGLSGDTEAFF TGTGCCAGCAGCCGTCGGGGACAGGGGCTATCAGGGGACACTGAAGCTTTCTTT
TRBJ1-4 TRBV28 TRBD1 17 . CASSPRTGTVRNWEVFF TGTGCCAGCAGCCCACGAACCGGGACAGTGCGCAATTGGGAGGTGTTTTTT
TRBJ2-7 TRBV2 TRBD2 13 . CASGTTNTYEQYF TGTGCCAGTGGGACTACGAATACCTACGAGCAGTACTTC
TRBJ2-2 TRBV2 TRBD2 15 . CASSVPAGLVGELFF TGTGCCAGCAGTGTTCCAGCGGGATTGGTCGGGGAGCTGTTTTTT
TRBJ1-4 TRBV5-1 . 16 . CASSLAGVGRGGQLFF TGCGCCAGCAGCTTGGCCGGAGTTGGTCGGGGGGGCCAACTGTTTTTT
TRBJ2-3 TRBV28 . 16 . CASSSPGVYGTDTQYF TGTGCCAGCAGCTCCCCGGGGGTCTATGGCACAGATACGCAGTATTTT
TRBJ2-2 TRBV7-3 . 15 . CASSPGRTNTGELFF TGTGCCAGCAGCCCCGGACGGACGAACACCGGGGAGCTGTTTTTT
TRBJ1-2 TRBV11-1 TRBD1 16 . CASSLAVDRAVYGYTF TGTGCCAGCAGCTTAGCGGTCGACAGGGCGGTCTATGGCTACACCTTC
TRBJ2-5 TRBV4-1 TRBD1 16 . CASSIRRQGIQETQYF TGCGCCAGCAGTATACGAAGACAGGGGATCCAAGAGACCCAGTACTTC
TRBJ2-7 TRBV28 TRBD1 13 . CASRTGAGGEQYF TGTGCCAGTAGAACAGGGGCTGGGGGCGAGCAGTACTTC
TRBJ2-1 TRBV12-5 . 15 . CASGLDRDYSNEQFF TGTGCTAGTGGCCTGGACAGGGACTATTCCAATGAGCAGTTCTTC
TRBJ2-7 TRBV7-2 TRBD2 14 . CASSWGLAGVEQYF TGTGCCAGCAGCTGGGGACTAGCGGGAGTCGAGCAGTACTTC
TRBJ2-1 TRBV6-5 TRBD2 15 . CASRTTSGGRNEQFF TGTGCCAGCAGGACGACTAGCGGAGGTCGGAATGAGCAGTTCTTC
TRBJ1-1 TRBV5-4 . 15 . CASSSPGAGNTEAFF TGTGCCAGCAGCTCCCCCGGGGCGGGTAACACTGAAGCTTTCTTT
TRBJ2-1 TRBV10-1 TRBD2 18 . CASSASYDCQRGYNEQFF TGCGCCAGCAGTGCCTCCTACGACTGCCAGCGGGGGTACAATGAGCAGTTCTTC
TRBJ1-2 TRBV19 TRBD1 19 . CASSIRGLSRTGANYGYTF TGTGCCAGTAGTATAAGGGGCCTTTCGCGGACAGGCGCTAACTATGGCTACACCTTC
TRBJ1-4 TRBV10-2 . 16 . CASSEWGAGRVEKLFF TGCGCCAGCAGTGAGTGGGGGGCAGGGCGAGTTGAAAAACTGTTTTTT